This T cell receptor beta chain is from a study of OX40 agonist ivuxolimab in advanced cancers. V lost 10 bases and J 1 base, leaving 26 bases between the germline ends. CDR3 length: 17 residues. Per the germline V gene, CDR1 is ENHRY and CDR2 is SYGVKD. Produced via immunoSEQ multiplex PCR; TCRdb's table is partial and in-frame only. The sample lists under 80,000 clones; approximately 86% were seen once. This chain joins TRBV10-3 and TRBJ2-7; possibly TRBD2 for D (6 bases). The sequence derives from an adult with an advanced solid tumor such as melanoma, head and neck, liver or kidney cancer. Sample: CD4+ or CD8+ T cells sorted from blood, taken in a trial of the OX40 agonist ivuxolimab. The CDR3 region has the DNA TGTGCCAGCTCTGGGAGCGCGGCGGGAAAAGGGTCCTACGAGCAGTACTTC. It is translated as CASSGSAAGKGSYEQYF.